This T cell receptor beta chain was captured by sequencing in a study of human T cells and chemical hapten exposure. For the study at large: TCR yields per sample varied mostly from small pooled library volume differences.

TCRdb passed the RACE reads through MiXCR, listing each CDR3 protein once. The profile shows 60,000 to 80,000 distinct CDR3 sequences, about 6% of them singletons. This clonotype occurred many times. The CDR3 length is 13 residues. CDR1 and CDR2 from the germline V gene are DFQATT and SNEGSKA (reference sequence). The junction had 8 bases not matched to a gene; V was cut back by 3 bases and J by 9 bases. Time point indicated: healthy volunteer bleed at 6 weeks. The template was total RNA from unfractionated whole blood. The source of this sequence is a female donor in good health. Some clones in this sample may be carry-over from other donors' samples. The sequenced sample was whole blood. J is TRBJ2-1 and V is TRBV20-1; 7 bases map to TRBD2. The CDR3 spells CSASRTRKGEQFF. In nucleotides, the CDR3 is TGCAGTGCTAGTCGGACTAGAAAGGGTGAGCAGTTCTTC.